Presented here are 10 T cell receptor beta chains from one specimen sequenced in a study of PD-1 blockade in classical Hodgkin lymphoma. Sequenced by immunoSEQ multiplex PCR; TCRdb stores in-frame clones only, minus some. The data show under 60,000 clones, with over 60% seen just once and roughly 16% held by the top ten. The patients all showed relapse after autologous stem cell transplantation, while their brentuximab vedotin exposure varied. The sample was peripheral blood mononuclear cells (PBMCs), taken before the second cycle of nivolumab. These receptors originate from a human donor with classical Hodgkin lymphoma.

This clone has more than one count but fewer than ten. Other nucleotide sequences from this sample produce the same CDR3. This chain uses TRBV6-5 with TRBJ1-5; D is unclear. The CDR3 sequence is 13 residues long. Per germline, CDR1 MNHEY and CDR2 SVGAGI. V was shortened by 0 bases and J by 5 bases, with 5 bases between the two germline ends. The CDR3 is CASSYSKDQPQHF. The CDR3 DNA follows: TGTGCCAGCAGTTACTCGAAAGATCAGCCCCAGCATTTT.

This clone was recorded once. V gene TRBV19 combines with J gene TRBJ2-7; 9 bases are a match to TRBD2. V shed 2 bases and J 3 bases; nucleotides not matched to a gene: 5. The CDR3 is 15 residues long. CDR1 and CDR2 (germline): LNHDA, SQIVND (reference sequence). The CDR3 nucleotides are TGTGCCAGTAGTATACGACTAGCGGAGGGCTACGAGCAGTACTTC. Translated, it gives CASSIRLAEGYEQYF.

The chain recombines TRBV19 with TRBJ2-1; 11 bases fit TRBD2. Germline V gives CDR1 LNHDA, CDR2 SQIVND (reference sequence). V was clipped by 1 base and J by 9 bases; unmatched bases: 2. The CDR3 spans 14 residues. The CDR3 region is CASSIGLAGSEQFF. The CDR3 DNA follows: TGTGCCAGTAGTATAGGACTAGCGGGATCTGAGCAGTTCTTC.

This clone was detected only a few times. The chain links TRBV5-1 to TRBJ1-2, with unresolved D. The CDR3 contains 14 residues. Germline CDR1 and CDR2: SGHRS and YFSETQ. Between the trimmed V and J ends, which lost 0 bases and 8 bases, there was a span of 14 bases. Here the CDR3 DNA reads TGCGCCAGCAGCTTGGAGTCCTCCGTGGGGGGCTACACCTTC. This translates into CASSLESSVGGYTF. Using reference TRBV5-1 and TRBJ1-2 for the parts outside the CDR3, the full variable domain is KAGVTQTPRYLIKTRGQQVTLSCSPISGHRSVSWYQQTPGQGLQFLFEYFSETQRNKGNFPGRFSGRQFSNSRSEMNVSTLELGDSALYLCASSLESSVGGYTFGSGTRLTVV.

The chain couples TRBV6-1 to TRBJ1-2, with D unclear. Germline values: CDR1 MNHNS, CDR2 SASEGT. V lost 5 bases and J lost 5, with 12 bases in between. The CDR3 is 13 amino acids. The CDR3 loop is CASSPQFRYGYTF. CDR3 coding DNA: TGTGCCAGCAGTCCGCAATTTCGGTATGGCTACACCTTC.

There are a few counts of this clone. The CDR3 reads CSVLIQGSGSTEQYF. DNA of the CDR3: TGCAGCGTCTTAATACAGGGGTCTGGCTCTACCGAGCAGTACTTC. The chain links TRBV29-1 to TRBJ2-7; TRBD1 aligns across 7 bases. V lost 6 bases to trimming and J lost 6 bases; unmatched junction nucleotides: 17. Germline V gene sequence: CDR1 SQVTM, CDR2 ANQGSEA. The CDR3 runs to 15 residues.

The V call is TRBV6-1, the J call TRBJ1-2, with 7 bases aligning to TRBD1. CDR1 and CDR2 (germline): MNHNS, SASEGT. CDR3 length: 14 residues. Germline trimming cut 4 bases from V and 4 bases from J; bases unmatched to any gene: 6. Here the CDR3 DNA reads TGTGCCAGCAGTGCCACGGGACAGCGCTATGGCTACACCTTC. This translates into CASSATGQRYGYTF.

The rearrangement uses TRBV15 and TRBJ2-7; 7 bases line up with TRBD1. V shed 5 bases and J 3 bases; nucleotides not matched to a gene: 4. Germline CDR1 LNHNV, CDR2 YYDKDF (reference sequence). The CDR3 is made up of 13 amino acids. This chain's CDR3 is CATSDHRGYEQYF. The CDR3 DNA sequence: TGTGCCACCAGCGACCACAGGGGCTACGAGCAGTACTTC.

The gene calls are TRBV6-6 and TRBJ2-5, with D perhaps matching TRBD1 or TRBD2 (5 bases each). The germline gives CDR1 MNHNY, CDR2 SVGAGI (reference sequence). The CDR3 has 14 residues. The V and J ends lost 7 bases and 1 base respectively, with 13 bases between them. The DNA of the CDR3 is TGTGCCAGCACCTCGGGACCCGCCCAAGAGACCCAGTACTTC. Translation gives CASTSGPAQETQYF.

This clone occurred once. The CDR3 loop reads CASSAGQGAPYEQYF. Here the CDR3 DNA reads TGTGCCAGCAGTGCTGGACAGGGGGCACCCTACGAGCAGTACTTC. The V and J genes are TRBV6-1 and TRBJ2-7; 11 bases line up with TRBD1. The junction had 4 bases not matched to a gene; V was cut back by 4 bases and J by 2 bases. The CDR3 runs 15 residues. CDR1 and CDR2 (germline): MNHNS, SASEGT.